The 12 T cell receptor beta chains presented below share a single source sample, sequenced in a study of cytomegalovirus exposure and HLA in healthy donors. PCR was performed using 60 Vbeta and 13 Jbeta primers. The method was immunoSEQ multiplex PCR; TCRdb's version includes in-frame clones alone and lacks a portion of them. The profile covers 82,000 or so clones, with roughly 9.1% appearing a single time and roughly a quarter taken by the ten largest. Specimen: PBMCs. The source of these receptors is a man between 60 and 75 years old in good health and CMV-seropositive.

V usage is TRBV7-9 and J usage is TRBJ2-3; D call uncertain. Trimming left V 5 bases short and J 6 bases short, with 12 bases between. Looked up from germline, CDR1 is SEHNR and CDR2 is FQNEAQ (reference sequence). This CDR3 has 13 residues. CDR3 nucleotide sequence: TGTGCCAGCAGCCCGGGTTTTATTGATACGCAGTATTTT. This sequence encodes CASSPGFIDTQYF. The full variable domain, rest sourced from reference TRBV7-9 and TRBJ2-3, is DTGVSQNPRHKITKRGQNVTFRCDPISEHNRLYWYRQTLGQGPEFLTYFQNEAQLEKSRLLSDRFSAERPKGSFSTLEIQRTEQGDSAMYLCASSPGFIDTQYFGPGTRLTVL.

This clone was counted only a few times. The rearrangement joins TRBV7-6 to TRBJ1-6; a possible D gene is TRBD1 (6 bases). The CDR3 runs to 12 residues. Germline-derived CDR1 and CDR2 are SGHVS and FNYEAQ. V was pared by 3 bases and J by 16 bases, with 13 bases between. The CDR3 protein is CASSLPGAALHF. Written as DNA, the CDR3 is TGTGCCAGCAGCTTGCCAGGGGCAGCTCTCCACTTT.

This clone has only a few counts. The rearrangement joins TRBV7-6 to TRBJ1-4, with D possibly TRBD1 on 6 matching bases. V gave up 3 bases and J gave up 7 bases, with 12 bases separating them. In germline, CDR1 is SGHVS, CDR2 FNYEAQ. This CDR3 is built from 14 residues. The CDR3 loop reads CASSFRGGFEKLFF. The DNA of the CDR3 is TGTGCCAGCAGCTTCAGGGGAGGGTTTGAAAAACTGTTTTTT.

Here the CDR3 DNA reads TGTGCCAGCAATCCAGGGGCCTACAATGAGCAGTTCTTC. Amino acids: CASNPGAYNEQFF. The chain uses TRBV6-1 and TRBJ2-1, with D possibly TRBD1 on 6 matching bases. CDR1 is MNHNS and CDR2 is SASEGT in the germline V gene. Trimming pared 7 bases from V and 2 bases from J, leaving 9 bases between. This CDR3 region has 13 residues.

The rearrangement links TRBV9 to TRBJ2-1; TRBD2 agrees at 9 bases. This CDR3 has 15 amino acids. CDR1 and CDR2 (germline): SGDLS, YYNGEE. With 2 bases clipped from V and 6 bases from J, the junction kept 6 bases outside the gene matches. The CDR3 spells CASSVAGGQSNEQFF. Written as DNA, the CDR3 is TGTGCCAGCAGCGTTGCGGGGGGGCAGAGCAATGAGCAGTTCTTC.

In the case of this clone: The junction departs from germline at one end; a sequencing error may be responsible. The chain joins TRBV27 to TRBJ1-2; perhaps TRBD1 as D (5 bases). This CDR3 has 14 residues. Germline assignment: CDR1 MNHEY and CDR2 SMNVEV (reference sequence). CDR3 protein: CAGSLRGGGYGYTF. The CDR3 nucleotides read TGTGCCGGCAGCCTGCGGGGGGGAGGATACGGCTACACCTTC.

This clone was counted a few times. The chain couples TRBV5-5 to TRBJ2-1; D may be TRBD1 or TRBD2 (5 bases each). Germline CDR1 SGHKS, CDR2 YYEKEE (reference sequence). CDR3 length: 14 amino acids. V was pared by 4 bases and J by 7 bases, with 15 bases between. CDR3 nucleotides: TGTGCCAGCAGCATGGGACCCTCCAGGAATGAGCAGTTCTTC. This codes for CASSMGPSRNEQFF.

The chain recombines TRBV4-2 with TRBJ2-5; the match to TRBD2 covers 13 bases. The J call may not be correct, given that the DNA end is closer to TRBJ2-7. CDR1 and CDR2 (germline): LGHNA, YNFKEQ. This CDR3 is 15 amino acids long. The CDR3 DNA follows: TGTGCCAGCAGCCGAACGGGACTAGCGGGAACCGAGCAGTACTTC. This sequence encodes CASSRTGLAGTEQYF.

The chain recombines TRBV7-2 with TRBJ2-7, with TRBD1 as a possible D gene (5 bases). Trimming took 6 bases from V and 3 from J, leaving 18 bases between them. Germline-derived CDR1 and CDR2 are SGHTA and FQGNSA. This CDR3 is 15 amino acids long. The CDR3 DNA reads as TGTGCCAGCAGTACAGACAGAAACCCTTTCTACGAGCAGTACTTC. Encoded protein: CASSTDRNPFYEQYF.

A few counts support this clone. The V call is TRBV5-7, the J call TRBJ2-5, with TRBD2 matching over 7 bases. TRBV5-7 is sorted into the ORF group, with uncertain function. This CDR3 region has 15 residues. The V and J ends lost 3 bases and 2 bases, in that order; junction bases with no gene match: 7. DNA of the CDR3: TGTGCCAGCAGCTCAAGACTAGCAGGTCAAGAGACCCAGTACTTC. Its protein product is CASSSRLAGQETQYF.

Turning to this clone: A junction end diverges from the germline sequence, so it may reflect a read error. The rearrangement links TRBV7-6 to TRBJ2-2; D call uncertain. The germline V gene encodes CDR1 SGHVS and CDR2 FNYEAQ. This CDR3 spans 12 amino acids. The CDR3 nucleotides are TGTGCCAGCAGATTAGTGGAGGGGGAGCTGTTTTTT. Residues: CASRLVEGELFF.

This chain links TRBV6-6 with TRBJ1-6, with D maybe TRBD1 (6 bases). Germline assignment: CDR1 MNHNY and CDR2 SVGAGI (reference sequence). V was cut by 5 bases and J by 7 bases, with 9 bases left in between. CDR3 size: 13 residues. The CDR3, as DNA: TGTGCCAGCAGTCAGGGGATAAATTCACCCCTCCACTTT. Its translation is CASSQGINSPLHF.